One and the same sample provided the 4 T cell receptor beta chains below, sequenced in a study of sequential checkpoint blockade in melanoma. Regarding treatment: randomized to nivolumab then ipilimumab (arm A) or the reverse (arm B). Method: immunoSEQ multiplex PCR; TCRdb's copy keeps in-frame clones and lacks some. Here the sample spans 8,400 or so clones, roughly 80% being singletons. The sequencing used CD8+ T cells sorted from blood (inferred from file names), collected from a patient given nivolumab and ipilimumab in sequence. The receptors derive from a human donor with melanoma.

The chain couples TRBV5-6 to TRBJ2-7; weak D call: TRBD2 (6 bases). The V and J ends lost 0 bases and 6 bases respectively, with 16 bases between them. This CDR3 has 15 residues. CDR1 SGHDT and CDR2 YYEEEE come from the germline V gene. CDR3 nucleotide sequence: TGTGCCAGCAGCTTGGGGGACTTACCTCCCGGCGAGCAGTACTTC. Amino acid sequence: CASSLGDLPPGEQYF.

The gene calls are TRBV4-2 and TRBJ2-7, with TRBD2 matching over 11 bases. The CDR3 contains 17 residues. Trimming cost V 0 bases and J 3 bases; bases outside gene matches: 7. Germline V gene sequence: CDR1 LGHNA, CDR2 YNFKEQ. The chain's CDR3 is CASSQEAGTSGFYEQYF. CDR3 in DNA: TGTGCCAGCAGCCAAGAGGCCGGGACTAGCGGTTTCTACGAGCAGTACTTC.

The chain is built from TRBV4-3 and TRBJ2-5; 7 bases match TRBD1. The germline V gene has CDR1 LGHNA and CDR2 YSLEER. The junction had 6 bases not matched to a gene; V was cut back by 0 bases and J by 5 bases. The CDR3 has 15 residues. Here the CDR3 reads CASSQEGTVWETQYF. The DNA of the CDR3 is TGCGCCAGCAGCCAAGAGGGGACAGTGTGGGAGACCCAGTACTTC.

J is TRBJ2-1 and V is TRBV7-2; TRBD2 matches at 9 bases. The CDR3 is 16 residues long. Germline assignment: CDR1 SGHTA and CDR2 FQGNSA. J lost 5 bases, V lost 5 bases, and 10 bases had no gene match. The CDR3 DNA follows: TGTGCCAGCAGCGAGTACCCAGCGGGGGGCAACAATGAGCAGTTCTTC. Protein product: CASSEYPAGGNNEQFF.